The text below deals with one T cell receptor beta chain. The V gene end was trimmed by 6 bases and the J gene end by 5 bases; junction bases not matched to a gene: 4. In germline, CDR1 is KGHSH, CDR2 LQKENI. The CDR3 has 15 amino acids. These data originate in a study of blood T cell repertoires in COVID-19. For the study at large: Collection of acute and convalescent COVID-19 samples took place in the United States, Italy and Spain. From T cells, B-cell-depleted T cells, or PBMCs came the material, which was cDNA or gDNA.

In the original workflow: For nucleated cells, counts were estimated from reference gene primer amplification. The method was immunoSEQ multiplex PCR; TCRdb's version includes in-frame clones alone and lacks a portion of them. V and J calls and clone size are those listed in that table; D and trimming were worked out from the DNA. In the table there are fewer than 200,000 clones, nearly 90% of which are singletons. The source is a man in his sixties with active or convalescent COVID-19. Input material: peripheral blood. V gene TRBV18 combines with J gene TRBJ2-3, with 14 bases identical to TRBD2. The CDR3 here is CASSVGLAGGDTQYF. The DNA for the CDR3 is TGTGCCAGCTCGGTCGGACTAGCGGGGGGAGATACGCAGTATTTT.